The clone carrying this T cell receptor (beta chain) was seen a single time. This CDR3 is also generated by other DNA sequences in the sample. These data originate in a study of cytomegalovirus exposure and HLA in healthy donors. Trimming removed 2 bases from V and 2 bases from J, with 7 bases in between. CDR3 length: 13 residues. Germline V CDR1 and CDR2: MNHEY, SVGAGI. Vbeta (60) and Jbeta (13) primers were used in the PCR. Assay used: immunoSEQ multiplex PCR; TCRdb lists only in-frame clones, some missing. Of a few hundred thousand clones listed, about nine tenths are singletons. This receptor was identified in a girl aged 2 to 9 in good health and CMV-seronegative. Sequencing was done on a sample of PBMCs. The chain has TRBV6-5 and TRBJ2-7; D is possibly TRBD1 (5 bases). CDR3 coding DNA: TGTGCCAGCAGTTACAGGGGAACCTACGAGCAGTACTTC. Translation gives CASSYRGTYEQYF.